Listed below are T cell receptor beta chains from one sample, sequenced in a study of cytomegalovirus exposure and HLA in healthy donors. Repertoires were generated with immunoSEQ multiplex PCR, while TCRdb's copy carries only in-frame clones and drops some. This sample's clone table lists around 40,000 clones. Specimen: PBMCs. The receptors here all came from a man aged 25 to 45 in good health and CMV-seronegative. Both conserved end residues are trimmed from each CDR3.

J gene,V gene,CDR3 length,CDR3 protein
TRBJ2-7,TRBV14,11,ASSQVAGYEQY
TRBJ1-1,TRBV7-8,14,ASSLRTGEAWTEAF
TRBJ2-5,TRBV11-3,11,ASSLTSEETQY
TRBJ2-3,TRBV5-1,12,ASSITSGVDTQY
TRBJ2-7,TRBV7-9,10,ASRRLADEQY
TRBJ2-1,TRBV4-2,14,ASSQDERGGDNEQF
TRBJ2-7,TRBV7-2,12,ASSFIGSVYEQY
TRBJ1-3,TRBV4-2,13,ASSQETGEADTIY
TRBJ2-5,TRBV18,15,ASSAYPVSGNQETQY
TRBJ1-1,TRBV30,17,AWTKKPGQGFVKPTEAF
TRBJ1-5,TRBV7-9,14,ASSLARQGGNQPQH
TRBJ1-3,TRBV6-6,11,ASKPSSGNTIY
TRBJ1-5,TRBV28,11,ASRLQGGQPQH
TRBJ2-1,TRBV9,12,ASSPKQDYNEQF
TRBJ1-1,TRBV18,12,ASCRKRELGEAF
TRBJ1-4,TRBV19,14,ASSITGQPTNEKLF
TRBJ2-3,TRBV9,11,ASSVGDTDTQY
TRBJ2-1,TRBV14,14,ASSPNLAGVFNEQF
TRBJ2-5,TRBV11-2,14,ASSLSRGLIGETQY
TRBJ2-1,TRBV6-4,13,ASRKTGGPNNEQF
TRBJ2-4,TRBV15,12,ATSRGQREDIQY
TRBJ2-7,TRBV15,12,ATSSGQGFDEQY
TRBJ2-1,TRBV19,16,ASSKAAGKRGNYNEQF
TRBJ2-5,TRBV9,12,ASSGLAGQETQY
TRBJ1-1,TRBV29-1,9,SVDPGDEAF
TRBJ1-2,TRBV10-1,13,ASSEHDRGSYGYT
TRBJ1-2,TRBV12-5,12,ATQHRTGVRGYT
TRBJ1-1,TRBV11-3,11,ASSLNDVGETF
TRBJ1-1,TRBV25-1,12,ASRNRGGNTEAF
TRBJ2-7,TRBV5-5,15,ASSPKVVGQGANEQY
TRBJ1-6,TRBV5-1,13,ASSLKTSRDSPLH
TRBJ2-7,TRBV5-5,12,ASSLGDRGYEQY
TRBJ2-7,TRBV15,13,ATSGGTSGDYEQY
TRBJ1-2,TRBV19,14,ASSAAGTGANYGYT
TRBJ1-2,TRBV28,14,ASASAPGQANYGYT
TRBJ2-1,TRBV7-2,10,ASSLEAGAQF
TRBJ1-1,TRBV7-9,12,ASSLAQGGTEAF
TRBJ2-7,TRBV2,9,ASSSIYEQY
TRBJ2-6,TRBV6-5,12,ASRLGAGPVVLT
TRBJ1-1,TRBV27,11,ASSWAGGAEAF
TRBJ2-1,TRBV5-6,13,ASSLVREGGNEQF
TRBJ2-2,TRBV27,13,ASSLSPGNTGELF
TRBJ2-3,TRBV5-1,13,ASSLREPAGDTQY
TRBJ2-7,TRBV19,11,ASRNQGGYEQY
TRBJ2-1,TRBV20-1,9,SALREWEQF
TRBJ2-3,TRBV29-1,12,SVAPTASTDTQY
TRBJ2-7,TRBV7-8,15,ASSTKPNRVRPYEQY
TRBJ1-1,TRBV5-4,12,ASSSGSSPREAF
TRBJ1-1,TRBV5-4,12,ASSLGGRTTEAF
TRBJ2-7,TRBV4-2,12,ASSPGRGTYEQY